The 27 T cell receptor beta chains below come from one sample, sequenced in a study of blood T cell repertoires in COVID-19. Sequencing used immunoSEQ multiplex PCR; TCRdb keeps in-frame clones, though not all of them. Of about 250,000 clones in the sample, 65% to 90% were seen once. Input material: peripheral blood. These receptors originate from a man aged 45-65 years with active or convalescent COVID-19.

V gene TRBV5-1 combines with J gene TRBJ1-2; D possibly corresponds to TRBD1 (6 bases). V was clipped by 3 bases and J by 0 bases, with 12 bases between them. CDR1 and CDR2 (germline): SGHRS, YFSETQ. There are 15 residues in the CDR3. Here the CDR3 DNA reads TGCGCCAGCAGCTCGGGACAACCTCCTAACTATGGCTACACCTTC. Translating gives CASSSGQPPNYGYTF.

V usage is TRBV28 and J usage is TRBJ1-2; D remains ambiguous. Between the trimmed V and J ends, which lost 7 bases and 0 bases, there was a span of 12 bases. Germline CDR1 reads MDHEN; CDR2 reads SYDVKM. This CDR3 contains 14 residues. The CDR3, as DNA: TGTGCCAGCACCCCCCCCCGGGCTAACTATGGCTACACCTTC. Amino acid sequence: CASTPPRANYGYTF.

The chain employs TRBV4-3 and TRBJ1-3; D is uncertain. This CDR3 is 17 amino acids long. V lost 4 bases and J 0 bases, leaving 16 bases between the germline ends. Germline CDR1 reads LGHNA; CDR2 reads YSLEER. CDR3 bases: TGCGCCAGCAGCCCTGGAGGTGGCAGGCCCTCTGGAAACACCATATATTTT. Translated, it gives CASSPGGGRPSGNTIYF.

V and J are TRBV7-9 and TRBJ2-7; D unclear. The CDR3 has 12 residues. Germline loops: CDR1 SEHNR, CDR2 FQNEAQ (reference sequence). V was clipped by 5 bases and J by 7 bases, with 12 bases between them. The CDR3 DNA sequence: TGTGCCAGCAGCCCTGGTAGAGATGAGCAGTACTTC. Translating it yields CASSPGRDEQYF.

V and J are TRBV7-2 and TRBJ2-7, with D tentatively TRBD2 (6 bases). V was pared by 2 bases and J by 7 bases, with 15 bases between. The germline V gene encodes CDR1 SGHTA and CDR2 FQGNSA. This CDR3 contains 14 residues. The CDR3 here is CASSLSGPGVEQYF. DNA for the CDR3: TGTGCCAGCAGCTTAAGCGGCCCGGGAGTGGAGCAGTACTTC. The full variable domain, in which reference TRBV7-2 and TRBJ2-7 provide the parts outside the CDR3, is GAGVSQSPSNKVTEKGKDVELRCDPISGHTALYWYRQSLGQGLEFLIYFQGNSAPDKSGLPSDRFSAERTGGSVSTLTIQRTQQEDSAVYLCASSLSGPGVEQYFGPGTRLTVT.

This chain uses TRBV6-5 with TRBJ2-7, with a possible D match to TRBD1 (6 bases). Germline CDR1 MNHEY, CDR2 SVGAGI. This CDR3 is 14 amino acids long. V lost 6 bases, J lost 0 bases, and 12 bases lay in between. CDR3 loop: CASRRSRGSYEQYF. CDR3 bases: TGTGCCAGCAGGCGATCCAGGGGCTCCTACGAGCAGTACTTC.

The chain links TRBV6-5 to TRBJ1-4; D perhaps matches TRBD1 (5 bases). The V end was cut by 3 bases, the J end by 10 bases, with 12 bases between. The CDR3 runs to 13 residues. Looked up from germline, CDR1 is MNHEY and CDR2 is SVGAGI. The CDR3 loop is CASSYGQGGKLFF. The CDR3 nucleotides are TGTGCCAGCAGTTATGGGCAGGGAGGAAAACTGTTTTTT.

This chain joins TRBV19 and TRBJ1-1, with a possible D match to TRBD1 (6 bases). This CDR3 spans 13 amino acids. V lost 3 bases to trimming and J lost 6 bases, with 11 bases between them. Germline values: CDR1 LNHDA, CDR2 SQIVND (reference sequence). The CDR3: CASSISRGAEAFF. The CDR3 DNA reads TGTGCCAGTAGTATCAGCAGGGGTGCTGAAGCTTTCTTT.

The rearrangement joins TRBV5-1 to TRBJ2-7, with D perhaps TRBD1 (6 bases). With 1 base removed from V and 3 bases from J, the gap between germline ends came to 14 bases. The CDR3 loop spans 15 amino acids. Germline V CDR1 and CDR2: SGHRS, YFSETQ. In DNA form, the CDR3 reads TGCGCCAGCAGCTTGCGTCTGGGGGCGAGCTACGAGCAGTACTTC. The encoded protein is CASSLRLGASYEQYF.

This clone was seen once. This CDR3 reads CASSLAGSPPTYEQYF. The CDR3, as DNA: TGTGCCAGCAGCTTAGCTGGGAGTCCCCCAACCTACGAGCAGTACTTC. This chain links TRBV7-2 with TRBJ2-7, with D possibly being TRBD2 (5 bases). Trimming shortened V by 0 bases and J by 2 bases, and 14 bases separated the two germline ends. Germline CDR1 reads SGHTA; CDR2 reads FQGNSA. There are 16 residues in the CDR3.

The V and J genes are TRBV27 and TRBJ1-4; 10 bases are a match to TRBD1. The CDR3 length is 15 residues. Germline-derived CDR1 and CDR2 are MNHEY and SMNVEV (reference sequence). J lost 7 bases, V lost 5 bases, and 7 bases had no gene match. The CDR3 sequence is CASSQWTGGAEKLFF. The CDR3 nucleotides read TGTGCCAGCAGTCAATGGACAGGGGGGGCTGAAAAACTGTTTTTT.

The J gene is TRBJ2-7, the V gene TRBV2; 11 nucleotides agree with TRBD1. Unmatched junction bases numbered 2, after V lost 6 bases and J lost 7 bases. CDR1 is SNHLY, CDR2 FYNNEI, per germline. This CDR3 region has 12 residues. The CDR3 spells CASSGTGGEQYF. As DNA, the CDR3 is TGTGCCAGCAGCGGGACAGGGGGAGAGCAGTACTTC.

The V gene is TRBV28, the J gene TRBJ1-2, with D uncertain. Germline-derived CDR1 and CDR2 are MDHEN and SYDVKM. With 6 bases removed from V and 8 bases from J, the gap between germline ends came to 10 bases. This CDR3 is built from 11 residues. The CDR3: CASRGLIGYTF. CDR3 nucleotide sequence: TGTGCCAGCAGGGGCCTTATAGGCTACACCTTC.

The chain links TRBV30 to TRBJ1-3; D is unclear. Trimming left V 4 bases short and J 2 bases short, with 9 bases between. The CDR3 runs to 13 residues. Germline V gene sequence: CDR1 GTSNPN, CDR2 SVGIG (reference sequence). The CDR3 spells CAWTRGTGNTIYF. In DNA form, the CDR3 reads TGTGCCTGGACAAGAGGGACTGGAAACACCATATATTTT.

The chain uses TRBV12-3 or TRBV12-4 and TRBJ2-7; no reliable D call. The CDR3 is 12 residues long. The V and J ends lost 2 bases and 6 bases respectively, with 8 bases between them. The CDR3 here is CASSLPLGEQYF. CDR3 coding DNA: TGTGCCAGCAGTTTACCCCTCGGCGAGCAGTACTTC.

The chain carries TRBV19 and TRBJ2-3; D is possibly TRBD1 (6 bases). The ends were cut back, 6 bases at V and 2 bases at J, with 15 bases in the middle. Per the germline V gene, CDR1 is LNHDA and CDR2 is SQIVND (reference sequence). The CDR3 is 15 residues long. The CDR3 DNA reads TGTGCCAGTAGGCGACGGGACACCTACACAGATACGCAGTATTTT. This sequence encodes CASRRRDTYTDTQYF.

The V gene is TRBV3-1 (or the pseudogene TRBV3-2), the J gene TRBJ2-3, with D maybe TRBD2 (5 bases). CDR1 is LGHDT, CDR2 YNNKEL, per germline (reference sequence). The CDR3 extends over 15 amino acids. V lost 0 bases and J 3 bases, leaving 10 bases between the germline ends. The CDR3 region has the DNA TGTGCCAGCAGCCAAGATGGGAGTCCAACAGATACGCAGTATTTT. Translating gives CASSQDGSPTDTQYF.

V usage is TRBV5-1 and J usage is TRBJ2-1, with 7 bases that match TRBD2. The V gene's germline CDR1 is SGHRS and CDR2 YFSETQ. This CDR3 spans 17 amino acids. Germline trimming cut 3 bases from V and 6 bases from J; bases unmatched to any gene: 15. CDR3 sequence: CASSSAFLAVGSNEQFF. CDR3 bases: TGCGCCAGCAGCTCCGCTTTCCTAGCGGTCGGTAGCAATGAGCAGTTCTTC.

This chain connects TRBV13 to TRBJ2-2; D may be TRBD1 (6 bases). The germline CDR1 and CDR2 sequences are PRHDT and FYEKMQ (reference sequence). V was shortened by 5 bases and J by 6 bases, with 7 bases between the two germline ends. This CDR3 spans 12 amino acids. Written as DNA, the CDR3 is TGTGCCAGCAGCCAGGGGCCCGGGGAGCTGTTTTTT. Residues: CASSQGPGELFF. The full variable domain, with the rest looked up from reference TRBV13 and TRBJ2-2, is AAGVIQSPRHLIKEKRETATLKCYPIPRHDTVYWYQQGPGQDPQFLISFYEKMQSDKGSIPDRFSAQQFSDYHSELNMSSLELGDSALYFCASSQGPGELFFGEGSRLTVL.

J is TRBJ2-3 and V is TRBV5-4, with D tentatively TRBD2 (6 bases). Trimming took 4 bases from V and 2 from J, leaving 14 bases between them. This CDR3 has 15 amino acids. Germline CDR1 and CDR2: SGHNT and YYREEE (reference sequence). CDR3 DNA: TGTGCCAGCAGCCCGTCGGGACTTTCCACAGATACGCAGTATTTT. Amino acid sequence: CASSPSGLSTDTQYF.

The chain links TRBV6-5 to TRBJ2-1, with 9 bases fitting TRBD2. Germline values: CDR1 MNHEY, CDR2 SVGAGI. This CDR3 spans 16 amino acids. The junction had 4 bases not matched to a gene; V was cut back by 0 bases and J by 4 bases. CDR3 coding DNA: TGTGCCAGCAGTTACTCGAGGCGGGAGGGGTACAATGAGCAGTTCTTC. Amino acids: CASSYSRREGYNEQFF.

J is TRBJ1-3 and V is TRBV27; the match to TRBD1 covers 11 bases. This CDR3 has 15 amino acids. The V and J ends lost 3 bases and 4 bases, in that order; junction bases with no gene match: 2. Germline V lookup: CDR1 MNHEY, CDR2 SMNVEV (reference sequence). CDR3 amino acids: CASSFGQGAGNTIYF. The CDR3 DNA reads as TGTGCCAGCAGTTTCGGACAGGGGGCCGGAAACACCATATATTTT.

In the case of this clone: Relative to the germline gene, one junction end is altered; a read error may explain this. V gene TRBV29-1 combines with J gene TRBJ2-5; tentatively, D is TRBD2 (6 bases). CDR3 length equals 13 residues. The germline V gene has CDR1 SQVTM and CDR2 ANQGSEA. The CDR3: CSVESGLNLGSHF. The CDR3 nucleotides read TGCAGCGTTGAGTCAGGACTAAATCTAGGGTCCCACTTC.

The CDR3 loop reads CASSLLPVYGYTF. CDR3 sequence (DNA): TGTGCCAGCAGTTTATTACCAGTCTATGGCTACACCTTC. J is TRBJ1-2 and V is TRBV27; D is uncertain. Germline V gives CDR1 MNHEY, CDR2 SMNVEV (reference sequence). Trimming took off 1 base at V and 4 bases at J, with 7 bases between the two ends. This CDR3 is 13 amino acids long.

The chain is built from TRBV10-3 and TRBJ1-5; possibly TRBD1 for D (6 bases). V was trimmed by 4 bases and J by 3 bases, leaving 10 bases between them. Per the germline V gene, CDR1 is ENHRY and CDR2 is SYGVKD. The length of the CDR3 is 14 residues. Written as DNA, the CDR3 is TGTGCCATCAGTGGGGGGCTTAACAATCAGCCCCAGCATTTT. Its translation: CAISGGLNNQPQHF.

The chain uses TRBV9 and TRBJ2-7; D is perhaps TRBD2 (5 bases). The V gene's germline CDR1 is SGDLS and CDR2 YYNGEE. V gave up 0 bases and J gave up 7 bases, with 14 bases separating them. CDR3 length equals 14 residues. The CDR3 DNA is TGTGCCAGCAGCGTAGGCGAGGGAGCCCGGGAGCAGTACTTC. Translated: CASSVGEGAREQYF.

This chain uses TRBV19 with TRBJ2-2; 10 bases agree with TRBD1. This CDR3 spans 16 amino acids. V lost 4 bases and J lost 3; bases outside the gene matches: 5. Germline V gene sequence: CDR1 LNHDA, CDR2 SQIVND (reference sequence). CDR3 in amino acids: CASSTWDRGYTGELFF. Here the CDR3 DNA reads TGTGCCAGTAGTACCTGGGACAGGGGATACACCGGGGAGCTGTTTTTT.